This T cell receptor beta chain was recovered during a study of shared clonotypes between healthy human individuals. Across the whole study: Three plates each covered CD4 naive and memory; CD8 naive two, CD8 memory one.

With 4 bases clipped from V and 0 bases from J, the junction kept 14 bases outside the gene matches. The CDR3 length is 19 residues. Looked up from germline, CDR1 is SGHTS and CDR2 is YDEGEE. CD8 cells regarded as naive lacked CD45RO, were positively chosen for CCR7, and omitted terminally differentiated effector memory CD45RA+ cells. Profiling relied on immunoSEQ multiplex PCR, and the TCRdb table lists in-frame clones only, not all of them. The sample has millions of clones; over 85% are singletons. Material: naive CD8+ T cells sorted from blood. The chain uses TRBV5-8 and TRBJ2-4, with 9 bases aligning to TRBD2. The clonotype comes from a man younger than 30 in good health. CDR3 nucleotide sequence: TGTGCCAGCAGCGTGCTACCGGGACTAGCCAAACTAGCCAAAAACATTCAGTACTTC. Residues: CASSVLPGLAKLAKNIQYF.